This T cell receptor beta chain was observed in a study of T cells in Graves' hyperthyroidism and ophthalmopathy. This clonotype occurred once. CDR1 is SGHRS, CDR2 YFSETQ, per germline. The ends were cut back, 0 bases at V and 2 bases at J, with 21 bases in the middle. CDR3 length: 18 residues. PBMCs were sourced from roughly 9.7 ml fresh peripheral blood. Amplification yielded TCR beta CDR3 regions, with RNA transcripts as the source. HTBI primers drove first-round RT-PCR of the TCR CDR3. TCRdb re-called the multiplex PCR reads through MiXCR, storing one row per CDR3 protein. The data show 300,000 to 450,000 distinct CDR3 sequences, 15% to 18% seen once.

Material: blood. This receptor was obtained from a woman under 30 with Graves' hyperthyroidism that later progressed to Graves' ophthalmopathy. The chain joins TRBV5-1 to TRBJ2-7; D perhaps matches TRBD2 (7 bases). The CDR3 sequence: CASSLAERRGLAAYEQYF. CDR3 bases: TGCGCCAGCAGCTTGGCCGAAAGACGGGGGCTAGCGGCCTACGAGCAGTACTTC.